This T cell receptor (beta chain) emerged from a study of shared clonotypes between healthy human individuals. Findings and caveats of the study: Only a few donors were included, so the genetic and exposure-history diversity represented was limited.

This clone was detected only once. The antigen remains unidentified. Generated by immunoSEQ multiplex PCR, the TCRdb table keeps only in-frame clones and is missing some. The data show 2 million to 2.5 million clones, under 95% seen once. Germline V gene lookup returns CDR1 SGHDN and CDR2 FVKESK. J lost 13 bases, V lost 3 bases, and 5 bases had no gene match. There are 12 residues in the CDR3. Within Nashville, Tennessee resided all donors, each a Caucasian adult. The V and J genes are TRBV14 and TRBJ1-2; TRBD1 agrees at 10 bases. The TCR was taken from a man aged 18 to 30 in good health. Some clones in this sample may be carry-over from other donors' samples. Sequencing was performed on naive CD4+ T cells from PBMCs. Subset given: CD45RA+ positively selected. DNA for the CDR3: TGTGCCAGCAGCCAGGGGACAGGGGTTGGCACCTTC. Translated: CASSQGTGVGTF.